A selection of T cell receptor beta chains follows, all from one sample in a study of blood T cells in healthy people across ages. Using its own MiXCR run on the 5' RACE reads, TCRdb lists one record per CDR3 protein. Counted here are about 1,600,000 distinct CDR3 sequences, around 39% occurring once; the ten biggest clones make up approximately 7.9%. Material: blood. The receptors were sampled from a woman younger than 30 in good health. Both conserved end residues are part of each CDR3. The D gene is left open where the match is weak. A clone size is listed for some rows: how often the clone was seen (once, few, many), or a class if it is expanded.

v_call	clone_size	j_call	d_call	cdr3_aa	cdr3_nt
TRBV6-5	few	TRBJ2-7	TRBD1	CASSYFTGTGGSEQYF	TGTGCCAGCAGTTACTTTACCGGGACAGGGGGCTCCGAGCAGTACTTC
TRBV10-3	few	TRBJ2-7	TRBD2	CAISLGSGPLGEQYF	TGTGCCATCAGCCTGGGTAGCGGGCCCCTCGGCGAGCAGTACTTC
TRBV28	.	TRBJ2-3	.	CASSPNTLRDTPNTQYF	TGTGCCAGCAGCCCAAACACTCTCCGGGACACTCCAAATACGCAGTATTTT
TRBV27	.	TRBJ1-5	.	CASSSRGFSNQPQHF	TGTGCCAGCTCATCGAGGGGATTCAGCAATCAGCCCCAGCATTTT
TRBV5-1	.	TRBJ2-1	.	CASSLRPGPPTEVSPNEQFF	TGCGCCAGCAGCTTGCGTCCGGGACCACCAACCGAGGTGTCCCCTAATGAGCAGTTCTTC
TRBV4-1	.	TRBJ1-5	TRBD1	CASSRGQGAIGGYQPQHF	TGCGCCAGCAGTAGAGGACAGGGGGCGATCGGGGGGTATCAGCCCCAGCATTTT
TRBV20-1	.	TRBJ2-1	.	CSARDPAETQFF	TGCAGTGCTAGAGATCCGGCGGAGACCCAGTTCTTC
TRBV6-1	.	TRBJ1-5	.	CASRSGGMGQPQHF	TGTGCCAGCAGGAGTGGGGGAATGGGGCAGCCCCAGCATTTT
TRBV7-2	few	TRBJ2-7	TRBD2	CASSQSSGVRSEQYF	TGTGCCAGCAGCCAGAGTAGCGGGGTCCGTTCCGAGCAGTACTTC
TRBV7-8	.	TRBJ2-1	.	CASSLAALTLYNEQFF	TGTGCCAGCAGCTTAGCCGCTCTTACCTTGTACAATGAGCAGTTCTTC
TRBV3-1	few	TRBJ1-5	TRBD1	CASSQETGDSQPQHF	TGTGCCAGCAGCCAAGAAACAGGGGATAGCCAGCCCCAGCATTTT
TRBV5-1	.	TRBJ1-2	.	CASSSEKGGSYGYTF	TGCGCCAGCAGCTCAGAAAAGGGGGGGTCCTATGGCTACACCTTC
TRBV10-3	.	TRBJ1-1	.	CAISYSNTEAFF	TGTGCCATCAGCTATTCGAACACTGAAGCTTTCTTT
TRBV9	.	TRBJ2-1	TRBD2	CASSFDPVLAGPISYNEQFF	TGTGCCAGCAGCTTCGACCCAGTACTAGCGGGCCCCATATCCTACAATGAGCAGTTCTTC
TRBV25-1	.	TRBJ1-1	.	CVSSEGNEAFF	TGTGTCAGCAGTGAAGGGAATGAAGCTTTCTTT
TRBV7-2	.	TRBJ2-5	.	CASSLQTGTGDEQYF	TGTGCCAGCAGCTTACAGACTGGGACGGGCGATGAGCAGTACTTC
TRBV25-1	few	TRBJ2-1	.	CASSEGVGSYNEQFF	TGTGCCAGCAGTGAAGGTGTAGGGTCCTACAATGAGCAGTTCTTC
TRBV3-1	.	TRBJ1-2	.	CASSLEDREYYGYTF	TGTGCCAGCAGCCTTGAGGACAGAGAATACTATGGCTACACCTTC
TRBV6-1	.	TRBJ2-5	.	CASRDQGQGNEQYF	TGTGCCAGCAGGGACCAGGGTCAGGGCAATGAGCAGTACTTC
TRBV12-3/TRBV12-4	.	TRBJ2-1	.	CASTLSGIYNEQFF	TGTGCCAGCACTCTTAGCGGAATCTACAATGAGCAGTTCTTC
TRBV12-3/TRBV12-4	many	TRBJ2-1	.	CASSVEGGNEQFF	TGTGCCAGCAGTGTAGAGGGGGGCAATGAGCAGTTCTTC
TRBV25-1	.	TRBJ2-7	TRBD2	CAGQLAGGYEQYF	TGTGCCGGTCAACTAGCGGGCGGATACGAGCAGTACTTC
TRBV10-3	few	TRBJ2-3	TRBD2	CAISSSSGAETDTQYF	TGTGCCATCAGTAGTTCTAGCGGCGCAGAGACAGATACGCAGTATTTT
TRBV29-1	few	TRBJ2-7	.	CSVEAGKSSYEQYF	TGCAGCGTTGAGGCGGGTAAGAGCTCCTACGAGCAGTACTTC
TRBV7-9	.	TRBJ2-7	TRBD1	CASNSDRDYEQYF	TGTGCCAGCAATTCCGACAGGGACTACGAGCAGTACTTC